The 25 T cell receptor beta chains below come from one sample, sequenced in a study of blood T cell repertoires in COVID-19. Assay used: immunoSEQ multiplex PCR; TCRdb lists only in-frame clones, some missing. The profile shows around 140,000 clones, about three quarters of them singletons. The sample consisted of peripheral blood. These receptors came from a woman aged 80 or older with active or convalescent COVID-19.

This clone was counted once. The chain uses TRBV15 and TRBJ1-2; 7 nucleotides align to TRBD1. This CDR3 spans 12 amino acids. Germline CDR1 LNHNV, CDR2 YYDKDF (reference sequence). V was clipped by 4 bases and J by 8 bases; unmatched bases: 4. This CDR3 is CATSINRGGYTF. In DNA form, the CDR3 reads TGTGCCACCAGCATAAACAGGGGAGGCTACACCTTC.

The gene calls are TRBV18 and TRBJ1-1; D unresolved. Per the germline V gene, CDR1 is KGHSH and CDR2 is LQKENI. The CDR3 totals 13 residues. The V end was cut by 3 bases, the J end by 4 bases, with 9 bases between. The CDR3 DNA reads TGTGCCAGCTCACCCCGGGAGACCACTGAAGCTTTCTTT. Protein product: CASSPRETTEAFF.

This clone has just a few counts. The V gene is TRBV4-1, the J gene TRBJ1-4; D is undetermined. CDR3 length equals 16 residues. Between the trimmed V and J ends, which lost 4 bases and 0 bases, there was a span of 12 bases. Germline V CDR1 and CDR2: MGHRA, YSYEKL. In DNA form, the CDR3 reads TGCGCCAGCAGCCCGCCGTCCGGTGCAACTAATGAAAAACTGTTTTTT. It codes for CASSPPSGATNEKLFF.

This clone was counted a single time. The chain links TRBV5-6 to TRBJ1-2; TRBD1 matches 10 bases. Germline V gene sequence: CDR1 SGHDT, CDR2 YYEEEE. This CDR3 region has 14 residues. The J segment lost 6 bases and the V segment lost 6 bases, leaving 8 bases of the junction unmatched. The CDR3 bases are TGTGCCAGCACCCGGAGGGGACAGGGGAATGGCTACACCTTC. This encodes CASTRRGQGNGYTF.

The rearrangement uses TRBV9 and TRBJ1-1, with D possibly matching TRBD1 (5 bases). With 3 bases removed from V and 4 bases from J, the gap between germline ends came to 16 bases. CDR1 and CDR2 from the germline V gene are SGDLS and YYNGEE. This CDR3 is built from 15 residues. The CDR3 bases are TGTGCCAGCAGCGGAGAGATAGGGGCGGTCACTGAAGCTTTCTTT. This gives the protein CASSGEIGAVTEAFF. Filled out from reference TRBV9 and TRBJ1-1, the complete variable domain reads DSGVTQTPKHLITATGQRVTLRCSPRSGDLSVYWYQQSLDQGLQFLIQYYNGEERAKGNILERFSAQQFPDLHSELNLSSLELGDSALYFCASSGEIGAVTEAFFGQGTRLTVV.

The rearrangement links TRBV5-4 to TRBJ1-6; 7 bases agree with TRBD1. Trimming took 3 bases from V and 5 from J; bases not matched to a gene: 5. Germline CDR1 and CDR2: SGHNT and YYREEE (reference sequence). CDR3 length: 15 amino acids. The CDR3 protein is CASSYRDSNNSPLHF. The CDR3 nucleotides are TGTGCCAGCAGCTACCGGGACAGCAATAATTCACCCCTCCACTTT.

The chain links TRBV28 to TRBJ2-7; D is undetermined. Per the germline V gene, CDR1 is MDHEN and CDR2 is SYDVKM. The V and J ends lost 6 bases and 0 bases respectively, with 15 bases between them. The CDR3 runs 15 residues. CDR3 region: CASSMAGASSYEQYF. For the CDR3, the DNA is TGTGCCAGCAGCATGGCAGGCGCCAGCTCCTACGAGCAGTACTTC. The complete variable domain, with remaining parts taken from reference TRBV28 and TRBJ2-7, reads DVKVTQSSRYLVKRTGEKVFLECVQDMDHENMFWYRQDPGLGLRLIYFSYDVKMKEKGDIPEGYSVSREKKERFSLILESASTNQTSMYLCASSMAGASSYEQYFGPGTRLTVT.

For this clone: Other DNA sequences of this sample code for an identical CDR3. The V call is TRBV7-2, the J call TRBJ1-3; 10 bases map to TRBD1. The V gene end was trimmed by 5 bases and the J gene end by 2 bases; junction bases not matched to a gene: 3. This CDR3 contains 15 residues. Germline CDR1 SGHTA, CDR2 FQGNSA. CDR3 amino acids: CASSTDRGPGNTIYF. CDR3 nucleotides: TGTGCCAGCAGCACCGACAGGGGGCCTGGAAACACCATATATTTT.

This clone occurred many times. The rearrangement joins TRBV28 to TRBJ1-2; 7 bases are a match to TRBD1. Germline V lookup: CDR1 MDHEN, CDR2 SYDVKM. The CDR3 spans 15 residues. V shed 5 bases and J 2 bases; nucleotides not matched to a gene: 8. The DNA for the CDR3 is TGTGCCAGCAGTCCCCGAGGGACAGCCAACTATGGCTACACCTTC. Protein sequence: CASSPRGTANYGYTF.

This clone was seen a single time. One end of the junction varies from germline; a read error may be responsible. This chain uses TRBV7-2 with TRBJ2-7; 10 bases are shared with TRBD1. CDR1 is SGHTA and CDR2 is FQGNSA in the germline V gene. CDR3 length: 11 amino acids. CDR3: CASSPGTGVHF. CDR3 in DNA: TGTGCCAGCAGCCCTGGGACAGGGGTGCACTTC.

The chain joins TRBV6-5 to TRBJ1-1; D is unclear. The length of the CDR3 is 16 residues. The V end was cut by 4 bases, the J end by 3 bases, with 18 bases between. Germline CDR1 and CDR2: MNHEY and SVGAGI. The CDR3 DNA reads TGTGCCAGCAGTTTAAGACGACGTACTCGGGACACTGAAGCTTTCTTT. This codes for CASSLRRRTRDTEAFF.

Only a few counts were recorded for this clone. The chain's CDR3 is CAISQAGVGSPLHF. CDR3 sequence (DNA): TGTGCCATCAGTCAGGCAGGGGTGGGTTCACCCCTCCACTTT. This chain connects TRBV10-3 to TRBJ1-6, with D possibly matching TRBD1 (6 bases). This CDR3 region has 14 residues. Between the trimmed V and J ends, which lost 5 bases and 9 bases, there was a span of 14 bases. Germline V gene lookup returns CDR1 ENHRY and CDR2 SYGVKD.

The chain is built from TRBV30 and TRBJ1-2; 8 nucleotides match TRBD1. V lost 4 bases and J lost 5; bases outside the gene matches: 12. The V gene's germline CDR1 is GTSNPN and CDR2 SVGIG (reference sequence). The CDR3 sequence is 15 residues long. The CDR3: CAWTQQTGAQYGYTF. The CDR3 bases are TGTGCCTGGACTCAGCAGACAGGGGCACAGTATGGCTACACCTTC. Supplemented by reference TRBV30 and TRBJ1-2, the full variable domain reads SQTIHQWPATLVQPVGSPLSLECTVEGTSNPNLYWYRQAAGRGLQLLFYSVGIGQISSEVPQNLSASRPQDRQFILSSKKLLLSDSGFYLCAWTQQTGAQYGYTFGSGTRLTVV.

CDR3 DNA: TGTGCCAGCAGCTTGGCCGGCTTGGGGAGCTCTGGAAACACCATATATTTT. It codes for CASSLAGLGSSGNTIYF. The chain couples TRBV5-4 to TRBJ1-3; no firm D call. The CDR3 covers 17 residues. V shed 0 bases and J shed 0 bases, with 13 bases lying between them. Germline V CDR1 and CDR2: SGHNT, YYREEE (reference sequence).

The chain links TRBV5-6 to TRBJ2-7, with D perhaps matching TRBD2 (6 bases). The germline V gene has CDR1 SGHDT and CDR2 YYEEEE. The CDR3 consists of 13 residues. V was cut by 5 bases and J by 4 bases, with 13 bases left in between. The CDR3 loop reads CASSAWGEYEQYF. The CDR3 bases are TGTGCCAGCAGTGCTTGGGGGGAGTACGAGCAGTACTTC.

The CDR3 sequence: CATSRGMQAGYTF. The CDR3 DNA follows: TGTGCCACCAGCAGAGGGATGCAGGCGGGCTACACCTTC. The rearrangement uses TRBV15 and TRBJ1-2; no reliable D call. The CDR3 loop spans 13 amino acids. Germline V lookup: CDR1 LNHNV, CDR2 YYDKDF (reference sequence). V was trimmed by 1 base and J by 8 bases, leaving 11 bases between them.

V usage is TRBV20-1 and J usage is TRBJ2-7, with 7 bases lining up with TRBD1. The CDR3 covers 14 residues. After removal of 3 bases from V and 6 bases from J, the junction contained 11 bases not matched to a gene. In germline, CDR1 is DFQATT, CDR2 SNEGSKA (reference sequence). CDR3 coding DNA: TGCAGTGCTAGTTCTAGACAGGGAAGATTCGAGCAGTACTTC. Encoded protein: CSASSRQGRFEQYF.

The gene calls are TRBV4-3 and TRBJ1-1; TRBD1 matches 7 bases. Trimming at V came to 3 bases and at J to 3 bases, leaving 7 bases not matched to a gene. The length of the CDR3 is 15 residues. The germline V gene encodes CDR1 LGHNA and CDR2 YSLEER. The DNA of the CDR3 is TGCGCCAGCAGCCACACAGGGGAGTGGTACACTGAAGCTTTCTTT. Translation gives CASSHTGEWYTEAFF.

The chain is built from TRBV5-1 and TRBJ2-3; possible D gene TRBD2, 5 bases. Germline V gene lookup returns CDR1 SGHRS and CDR2 YFSETQ. V was clipped by 5 bases and J by 4 bases, with 11 bases between them. The length of the CDR3 is 13 residues. CDR3 DNA sequence: TGCGCCAGCAGTCGGGATGGGGCAGATACGCAGTATTTT. Its translation is CASSRDGADTQYF.

The J gene is TRBJ1-1, the V gene TRBV9, with 11 bases fitting TRBD1. Germline V gene sequence: CDR1 SGDLS, CDR2 YYNGEE. The CDR3 sequence is 15 residues long. The J segment lost 5 bases and the V segment lost 3 bases, leaving 6 bases of the junction unmatched. The CDR3 region has the DNA TGTGCCAGCAGCGCCCAGGGACAGGGGGGTACTGAAGCTTTCTTT. This codes for CASSAQGQGGTEAFF.

This rearrangement joins TRBV5-8 to TRBJ1-1; D possibly corresponds to TRBD1 (6 bases). Germline CDR1 SGHTS, CDR2 YDEGEE. Trimming took 3 bases from V and 2 from J, leaving 11 bases between them. CDR3 length equals 14 residues. In DNA form, the CDR3 reads TGTGCCAGCAGCTCCGGGACACTAAACACTGAAGCTTTCTTT. Protein: CASSSGTLNTEAFF.

A few counts support this clone. The sample carries other DNA sequences with the same CDR3. The rearrangement links TRBV4-1 to TRBJ1-1; no definite D call. The CDR3 length is 13 residues. Germline V gene lookup returns CDR1 MGHRA and CDR2 YSYEKL. Trimming shortened V by 2 bases and J by 6 bases, and 10 bases separated the two germline ends. CDR3 nucleotides: TGCGCCAGCAGCCAATCAGCGGGCGCTGAAGCTTTCTTT. This gives the protein CASSQSAGAEAFF.

The rearrangement links TRBV2 to TRBJ2-7; D is perhaps TRBD1 (5 bases). Germline V gene sequence: CDR1 SNHLY, CDR2 FYNNEI. The germline V and J ends were trimmed by 4 bases and 3 bases, with 7 bases remaining between them. The CDR3 runs 12 residues. The CDR3 DNA follows: TGTGCCAGCAGTGGACAGCGCTACGAGCAGTACTTC. Its protein is CASSGQRYEQYF. Supplemented by reference TRBV2 and TRBJ2-7, the full variable domain reads EPEVTQTPSHQVTQMGQEVILRCVPISNHLYFYWYRQILGQKVEFLVSFYNNEISEKSEIFDDQFSVERPDGSNFTLKIRSTKLEDSAMYFCASSGQRYEQYFGPGTRLTVT.

V and J are TRBV11-2 and TRBJ2-1; the match to TRBD2 covers 15 bases. Germline V gene data show CDR1 as SGHAT and CDR2 as FQNNGV. The length of the CDR3 is 15 residues. The ends lost 4 bases at V and 12 bases at J; junction bases unmatched: 7. The CDR3 DNA reads as TGTGCCAGCAGCTCAGGACTAGCGGGGGGGCTTGTGCAGTTCTTC. This encodes CASSSGLAGGLVQFF.

This chain links TRBV7-9 with TRBJ1-6; tentatively, D is TRBD1 (6 bases). The CDR3 covers 15 residues. Trimming cost V 1 base and J 9 bases, with 13 bases left between them. Germline assignment: CDR1 SEHNR and CDR2 FQNEAQ (reference sequence). Here the CDR3 reads CASSLGTRGSSPLHF. The CDR3 bases are TGTGCCAGCAGCTTAGGTACCAGGGGAAGTTCACCCCTCCACTTT.